These 10 T cell receptor beta chains share one sample of origin, sequenced in a study of T cell clonotyping in hematopoietic cell transplantation. Method: immunoSEQ multiplex PCR; TCRdb's copy keeps in-frame clones and lacks some. The sample includes over 7,500 clones, around 97% of them seen just once. The source was peripheral blood mononuclear cells, collected 100 days after allogeneic stem cell transplant. The receptor source for this set is a male patient in his sixties or seventies who had an allogeneic stem cell transplant from a related donor, so the T cells may come from the graft donor. Some clones in this sample may be carry-over from other donors' samples.

The rearrangement uses TRBV28 and TRBJ1-6, with 8 bases identical to TRBD1. With 5 bases clipped from V and 8 bases from J, the junction kept 8 bases outside the gene matches. The CDR3 covers 15 residues. Germline CDR1 MDHEN, CDR2 SYDVKM. CDR3 DNA: TGTGCCAGCAGTAGTGGACAGGGACCCTATTCACCCCTCCACTTT. Its translation is CASSSGQGPYSPLHF.

Remarks on this clone: The junction departs from germline at one end; a sequencing error may be responsible. V and J are TRBV23-1 and TRBJ1-1; TRBD1 might be the D (6 bases). TRBV23-1 is sorted into the ORF group, with uncertain function. The CDR3 has 16 residues. CDR3 sequence: CASSQSRGGTNAEAFF. Here the CDR3 DNA reads TGCGCCAGCAGTCAATCAAGGGGGGGAACGAACGCTGAAGCTTTCTTT.

This clone was detected once. V is TRBV7-2 and J is TRBJ2-1; TRBD1 aligns across 7 bases. CDR1 SGHTA and CDR2 FQGNSA come from the germline V gene. Germline trimming cut 0 bases from V and 5 bases from J; bases unmatched to any gene: 7. The length of the CDR3 is 16 residues. The DNA of the CDR3 is TGTGCCAGCAGCTTAGCGTGGGACAGACATAACAATGAGCAGTTCTTC. This gives the protein CASSLAWDRHNNEQFF.

V is TRBV28 and J is TRBJ2-7; D is unclear. With 4 bases removed from V and 7 bases from J, the gap between germline ends came to 8 bases. CDR1 and CDR2 from the germline V gene are MDHEN and SYDVKM. The CDR3 consists of 11 residues. DNA for the CDR3: TGTGCCAGCAGTTCGTACCGGGAGCAGTACTTC. Translation: CASSSYREQYF.

The V call is TRBV7-3, the J call TRBJ1-1; D is perhaps TRBD1 (6 bases). Between the trimmed V and J ends, which lost 6 bases and 1 base, there was a span of 9 bases. CDR3 length: 13 residues. Germline V gene lookup returns CDR1 SGHTA and CDR2 FQGTGA. CDR3 DNA: TGTGCCAGCAGTCGACAGGAGAACACTGAAGCTTTCTTT. It yields the protein CASSRQENTEAFF.

This clone was counted a single time. The chain uses TRBV10-3 and TRBJ2-7, with TRBD2 identical over 7 bases. Trimming removed 2 bases from V and 6 bases from J; junction bases left unmatched: 10. The CDR3 is made up of 15 amino acids. Germline loops: CDR1 ENHRY, CDR2 SYGVKD. The CDR3 spells CAISERGDLFSEQYF. CDR3 sequence (DNA): TGTGCCATCAGTGAGCGGGGGGACCTCTTTAGCGAGCAGTACTTC.

V and J are TRBV4-3 and TRBJ2-7, with D maybe TRBD1 (6 bases). V gave up 3 bases and J gave up 1 base, with 10 bases separating them. The germline V gene has CDR1 LGHNA and CDR2 YSLEER. The CDR3 contains 14 residues. The CDR3 nucleotides are TGCGCCAGCAGCCAGGACAGCTTATCCTACGAGCAGTACTTC. Translation: CASSQDSLSYEQYF.

V gene TRBV30 combines with J gene TRBJ1-5; the match to TRBD1 covers 8 bases. J lost 1 base, V lost 4 bases, and 9 bases had no gene match. The CDR3 has 16 amino acids. Germline CDR1 and CDR2: GTSNPN and SVGIG (reference sequence). The DNA for the CDR3 is TGTGCCTGGAATCCCCCAGGGGGCTGGAGCAATCAGCCCCAGCATTTT. The encoded protein is CAWNPPGGWSNQPQHF.

CDR3 sequence: CASSFTGTGYNEQFF. The CDR3 bases are TGTGCCAGCAGCTTTACCGGGACTGGGTACAATGAGCAGTTCTTC. The rearrangement uses TRBV5-6 and TRBJ2-1, with a possible D match to TRBD2 (6 bases). V lost 2 bases to trimming and J lost 4 bases, with 13 bases between them. The length of the CDR3 is 15 residues. Germline CDR1 and CDR2: SGHDT and YYEEEE.

The J gene is TRBJ2-7, the V gene TRBV7-8; possibly TRBD1 for D (7 bases). There are 16 residues in the CDR3. The ends were cut back, 5 bases at V and 0 bases at J, with 17 bases in the middle. Germline V gene sequence: CDR1 SGHVS, CDR2 FQNEAQ. CDR3 DNA sequence: TGTGCCAGCAGCCCCACCGGGGGACAGAACTCCTACGAGCAGTACTTC. This encodes CASSPTGGQNSYEQYF. The full variable domain, in which reference TRBV7-8 and TRBJ2-7 provide the parts outside the CDR3, is GAGVSQSPRYKVAKRGQDVALRCDPISGHVSLFWYQQALGQGPEFLTYFQNEAQLDKSGLPSDRFFAERPEGSVSTLKIQRTQQEDSAVYLCASSPTGGQNSYEQYFGPGTRLTVT.